This T cell receptor (beta chain) was identified in a study of T cells in Graves' hyperthyroidism and ophthalmopathy (dated by TCRdb to 2018 to 2020). At the level of the whole study: Peripheral blood samples were taken at initial diagnosis, before any treatment was given. Following sampling, methimazole starting at 30 mg daily was given to hyperthyroidism patients, and high-dose intravenous methylprednisolone was given to ophthalmopathy patients. Whether ophthalmopathy could be predicted prospectively was tested in an independent validation cohort made up of 18 to 20 hyperthyroidism patients plus 17 patients who later progressed to ophthalmopathy. The study also compared thyroid tissue and blood T-cell repertoires from about 6 Graves' hyperthyroidism patients. For training and testing, the 100 or so patients in the discovery cohort were randomly divided in a 7:3 ratio. According to the paper, TCR Vbeta CDR3 sequencing was carried out on 135 peripheral blood samples, which came from 40 to 45 ophthalmopathy, around 75 hyperthyroidism and some 17 progressor patients. TCR V-J signatures able to tell the groups apart were searched for in a discovery cohort of approximately 95 patients, of whom around 42 had Graves' ophthalmopathy and about 60 had stable Graves' hyperthyroidism.

Amplification of TCR beta CDR3 regions was carried out from RNA transcripts. For the first round of RT-PCR on the TCR CDR3, the HTBI primer set was used together with the Qiagen OneStep RT-PCR kit. The libraries were constructed in a second round of multiplex PCR and then size-selected and purified. Sequencing of the libraries was done on an Illumina HiSeq2000 using paired-end 100 bp reads. In the authors' own workflow: SOAPnuke was used to process the raw data, with reads discarded if the reads contained adapters or uncalled bases, had a mean Phred below 15, or lacked an exact constant-primer or identifier match. High-quality paired reads were merged using COPE v1.2.5, and each unique nucleotide sequence was defined as a clonotype. Clonotypes were aligned to IMGT TRBV, TRBD and TRBJ reference segments using MiTCR v1.1. Analysis was restricted to V-J combinations with a frequency above 0.0001, which covered over 98% of repertoires. A TCS score was defined as the ratio between F50 (clonal expansion) and ExV (chaos), using BLOSUM62-based TCRdist between CDR3 peptides within each V-J. Welch's t-statistics and random forest reduced 500 to 650 V-J features to roughly 13, which were used in a naive Bayes classifier (R e1071). The similarity between thyroid and blood repertoires was quantified using the Morisita-Horn index. Clones were called with MiXCR by TCRdb after fastp trimmed the public reads at Q25, and only in-frame beta chains were retained. Rows are unified per CDR3 protein, each entry keeping the most common DNA and genes. The V and J calls were not made by the authors but by TCRdb's processing. The sample data list 640,000 or so distinct CDR3 sequences, and about 15% of these were observed just once. The ten top clones hold about 3.9% of the sample.

Notes on this clonotype: The clone's antigen remains unknown. Base qualities are missing; no much larger clone stands one base away.

The research as a whole found: In validation, the model predicted progression to ophthalmopathy with over 60% sensitivity and over 72% specificity, a median of about 6 months before onset. Sample size was not statistically predetermined, and blinding of investigators to group allocation was not performed. Most expanded thyroid clonotypes (frequency above 0.001) were also found in blood, which suggests that blood repertoires may mirror thyroid immune responses. In cross-validation, a model built on a 13 V-J signature told ophthalmopathy apart from stable hyperthyroidism with 87.88% sensitivity and 81% to 82% specificity, and in testing the same model reached 80%/75%.

In the ophthalmopathy patients, disease was moderately to severely active, with a Clinical Activity Score of 3 or more, a NOSPECS grade of 4 or more, and a duration of less than 3 months. Any patient with an uncontrolled infection, another autoimmune disease, pregnancy or lactation was excluded. Diagnoses were established on the basis of clinical symptoms, serum thyroxine and TRAb, thyroid ultrasound, and orbital computed tomography. PBMCs were separated from 10 ml of fresh peripheral blood using Ficoll-Paque density gradient centrifugation. Total RNA was extracted using Trizol reagent, and RNA quality was assessed on an Agilent 2100 Bioanalyzer. The origin of this receptor is a woman in her thirties or forties with Graves' ophthalmopathy. The specimen was blood.

The sequence in DNA is TGTGCCAGCAGCCCAATACAGGGGACGCCTCCCTCGAACACTGAAGCTTTCTTT. Its protein reads: CASSPIQGTPPSNTEAFF. In this chain, TRBV7-6 is recombined with TRBJ1-1, and TRBD1 aligns with 7 junction nucleotides. V is trimmed back by 5 bases and J by 1 base, and the junction contains 16 bases that no gene match accounts for. CDR1 and CDR2 (SGHVS, FNYEAQ) derive from the germline V gene. Spanning cysteine to phenylalanine, the CDR3 consists of 18 amino acids. Only the CDR3 portion is preserved as DNA: 54 bases, with reading frame beginning at the first base.